This TCR beta chain was captured by sequencing in a study of STAT5B mutations in CD4+ large granular lymphocyte leukemia. Germline assignment: CDR1 MNHEY and CDR2 SVGAGI. V gave up 6 bases and J gave up 0 bases, with 15 bases separating them. The CDR3 length is 15 residues. Some clones are missing from TCRdb's copy, which holds only in-frame ones; the method was immunoSEQ multiplex PCR. Of about 34,000 clones in the sample, around 88% were seen once. Sequencing was done on a sample of CD4+ T cells from blood buffy coats. This rearrangement joins TRBV6-5 to TRBJ2-7; perhaps TRBD1 as D (6 bases). The receptor comes from a human donor in good health. CDR3 nucleotide sequence: TGTGCCAGCAGCCTTTTCAGGGGCAGCTCCTACGAGCAGTACTTC. Translating it yields CASSLFRGSSYEQYF.